The clone carrying this T cell receptor (beta chain) was seen a few times. Its antigen is not known. The sample originates from a study of blood T cells in healthy people across ages. Study observations and caveats: Investigators viewed diversity estimates from one million T cells as underestimates, the study reported. Strongly correlated with naive T cell percentage was TCR beta diversity.

With a J-beta primer mix and a sample-barcoded 5' primer, a second PCR ran about 6 to 11 cycles. One entry per CDR3 protein results from TCRdb running MiXCR on the 5' RACE reads. The sample holds about 2 million distinct CDR3 sequences, 40% to 55% seen once. Germline CDR1 reads SNHLY; CDR2 reads FYNNEI. CDR3 size: 12 residues. V was clipped by 3 bases and J by 6 bases, with 9 bases between them. This receptor was obtained from a woman aged 35 to 49 in good health. Sequenced: blood. V is TRBV2 and J is TRBJ2-7, with D perhaps matching TRBD1 or TRBD2 (5 bases each). CDR3 residues: CASSDPGLEQYF. In DNA, the CDR3 is TGTGCCAGCAGTGACCCGGGGCTCGAGCAGTACTTC.